Below, one T cell receptor (beta chain) is given with its context. Using immunoSEQ multiplex PCR, the repertoire was profiled, and TCRdb retains in-frame clones only, with some absent. The sample consists of more than 95,000 clones, about nine tenths of them appearing once. These data come from a study of blood T cell repertoires in COVID-19. Looking at the study overall: Sample material is recorded as cDNA or gDNA derived from T cells, B-cell-depleted T cells, or PBMCs.

This CDR3 is 14 amino acids long. Per germline, CDR1 LGHDT and CDR2 YNNKEL (reference sequence). The V gene end was trimmed by 5 bases and the J gene end by 7 bases; junction bases not matched to a gene: 9. The V call is TRBV3-1 (or the pseudogene TRBV3-2), the J call TRBJ1-1; 8 nucleotides match TRBD1. The sample comprised peripheral blood. This TCR was recovered from a man aged 55 to 69 with acute or convalescent COVID-19. For the CDR3, the DNA is TGTGCCAGCAGCGCCACAGGGGGAAGGGGTGAAGCTTTCTTT. Its protein product is CASSATGGRGEAFF.